Each of the 28 T cell receptor beta chains below was sequenced from the same sample in a study of shared clonotypes between healthy human individuals. TCRdb's table, derived via immunoSEQ multiplex PCR, lists solely in-frame clones and lacks some. In the table there are millions of clones, over 85% of which are singletons. Sequencing input: naive CD4+ T cells sorted from blood. This sample's subset: CD45RA+ positively selected. All receptors derive from a man younger than 35 in good health.

The V call is TRBV9, the J call TRBJ2-3, with a weak D call TRBD1 (6 bases). The V gene's germline CDR1 is SGDLS and CDR2 YYNGEE. This CDR3 has 14 amino acids. Between the trimmed V and J ends, which lost 4 bases and 4 bases, there was a span of 13 bases. The CDR3 DNA is TGTGCCAGCAGCTCCCAGACAGGACCAGATACGCAGTATTTT. Translating it yields CASSSQTGPDTQYF.

This clone came up once. CDR3 sequence: CASSQAQGPYGYTF. The CDR3 DNA reads as TGCGCCAGCAGCCAAGCCCAGGGACCCTATGGCTACACCTTC. This chain joins TRBV4-1 and TRBJ1-2; D is possibly TRBD1 (5 bases). The CDR3 extends over 14 amino acids. CDR1 and CDR2 (germline): MGHRA, YSYEKL. Trimming took off 1 base at V and 4 bases at J, with 10 bases between the two ends.

The V gene is TRBV13, the J gene TRBJ2-3; perhaps TRBD1 as D (6 bases). Per germline, CDR1 PRHDT and CDR2 FYEKMQ (reference sequence). Trimming removed 6 bases at V and 4 bases at J, with 14 bases between. The length of the CDR3 is 14 residues. DNA of the CDR3: TGTGCCAGCAGTTACAGGGCGAGGGCAGATACGCAGTATTTT. Translated, it gives CASSYRARADTQYF.

The chain recombines TRBV5-6 with TRBJ2-7, with D tentatively TRBD1 (6 bases). Germline CDR1 and CDR2: SGHDT and YYEEEE. The CDR3 is made up of 13 amino acids. The V and J ends lost 7 bases and 5 bases respectively, with 16 bases between them. CDR3 sequence (DNA): TGTGCCAGCTCCTGGGGGCGGAGTCACGAGCAGTACTTC. Protein: CASSWGRSHEQYF. Together with reference TRBV5-6 and TRBJ2-7, the CDR3 gives the full variable domain: DAGVTQSPTHLIKTRGQQVTLRCSPKSGHDTVSWYQQALGQGPQFIFQYYEEEERQRGNFPDRFSGHQFPNYSSELNVNALLLGDSALYLCASSWGRSHEQYFGPGTRLTVT.

The sample holds one count of this clone. This chain uses TRBV6-1 with TRBJ1-5; a possible D gene is TRBD1 (6 bases). The CDR3 is 13 amino acids. Germline CDR1 and CDR2: MNHNS and SASEGT. V shed 8 bases and J shed 9 bases, with 17 bases lying between them. The CDR3 coding sequence is TGTGCCAGCTGCGAGGGGGGCAGCCTGCCCCAGCATTTT. It translates to CASCEGGSLPQHF.

This sequence joins TRBV5-1 and TRBJ2-1; D remains ambiguous. V lost 0 bases to trimming and J lost 2 bases, with 9 bases between them. The CDR3 runs to 15 residues. From germline, CDR1 is SGHRS and CDR2 YFSETQ. CDR3 bases: TGCGCCAGCAGCTTGGGAGCGACCCCCTACAATGAGCAGTTCTTC. This codes for CASSLGATPYNEQFF.

The rearrangement joins TRBV5-6 to TRBJ2-1; maybe TRBD2 (5 bases). V was shortened by 4 bases and J by 12 bases, with 14 bases between the two germline ends. Germline CDR1 is SGHDT and CDR2 is YYEEEE. The CDR3 runs 12 residues. As DNA, the CDR3 is TGTGCCAGCAGCCAGGACGGGGTTTCGCAGTTCTTC. It is translated as CASSQDGVSQFF.

The chain is built from TRBV5-6 and TRBJ1-6, with no clear D. Germline V gives CDR1 SGHDT, CDR2 YYEEEE. The CDR3 runs to 15 residues. V lost 2 bases and J 7 bases, leaving 13 bases between the germline ends. CDR3 sequence (DNA): TGTGCCAGCAGCTTCGATCCCGGGTCCAATTCACCCCTCCACTTT. It is translated as CASSFDPGSNSPLHF.

The DNA of the CDR3 is TGTGCCAGCAGCTTGGTGGGGGCCCAAGAGACCCAGTACTTC. Protein: CASSLVGAQETQYF. The chain employs TRBV5-4 and TRBJ2-5; possible D gene TRBD1, 6 bases. Trimming removed 0 bases at V and 1 base at J, with 7 bases between. Germline CDR1 and CDR2: SGHNT and YYREEE (reference sequence). CDR3 size: 14 residues. Looking up the rest from reference TRBV5-4 and TRBJ2-5 gives the full variable domain: ETGVTQSPTHLIKTRGQQVTLRCSSQSGHNTVSWYQQALGQGPQFIFQYYREEENGRGNFPPRFSGLQFPNYSSELNVNALELDDSALYLCASSLVGAQETQYFGPGTRLLVL.

The gene calls are TRBV11-3 and TRBJ2-7, with no clear D. Germline V gives CDR1 SGHNT, CDR2 YENEEA. The CDR3 extends over 11 amino acids. V was shortened by 4 bases and J by 6 bases, with 7 bases between the two germline ends. CDR3 amino acids: CASSSGSEQYF. As DNA, the CDR3 is TGTGCCAGCAGCTCCGGAAGCGAGCAGTACTTC.

This clone was seen just once. The chain carries TRBV2 and TRBJ2-7, with 7 bases matching TRBD1. This CDR3 comprises 16 residues. Germline V gene lookup returns CDR1 SNHLY and CDR2 FYNNEI. The junction had 9 bases not matched to a gene; V was cut back by 4 bases and J by 0 bases. This chain's CDR3 is CASSGGRDRFSYEQYF. The CDR3 DNA reads TGTGCCAGCAGTGGAGGCCGGGACAGATTCTCCTACGAGCAGTACTTC.

This chain joins TRBV7-2 and TRBJ2-7, with a possible D match to TRBD1 (5 bases). The CDR3 extends over 15 amino acids. Germline V CDR1 and CDR2: SGHTA, FQGNSA. V lost 7 bases, J lost 5 bases, and 21 bases lay in between. The CDR3: CASTPSGHSFHEQYF. The CDR3 DNA follows: TGTGCCAGCACCCCCTCCGGACACTCTTTCCACGAGCAGTACTTC.

The chain recombines TRBV6-5 with TRBJ2-7, with D possibly being TRBD1 (6 bases). This CDR3 comprises 12 residues. V was pared by 6 bases and J by 4 bases, with 10 bases between. Germline values: CDR1 MNHEY, CDR2 SVGAGI. The CDR3 here is CASSQTGYEQYF. The CDR3 bases are TGTGCCAGCAGCCAGACAGGATACGAGCAGTACTTC.

The chain has TRBV7-2 and TRBJ2-3; 10 nucleotides match TRBD2. This CDR3 contains 15 residues. Germline V gene lookup returns CDR1 SGHTA and CDR2 FQGNSA. With V trimmed by 6 bases and J by 0 bases, 3 bases remained unmatched. In DNA form, the CDR3 reads TGTGCCAGCAGTCCTAGCGGGAGAAGCACAGATACGCAGTATTTT. Protein: CASSPSGRSTDTQYF.

V usage is TRBV7-6 and J usage is TRBJ2-7; possible D gene TRBD2, 6 bases. The CDR3 contains 14 residues. Trimming took off 4 bases at V and 1 base at J, with 11 bases between the two ends. CDR1 and CDR2 (germline): SGHVS, FNYEAQ. The CDR3 protein is CASSSWEVSYEQYF. The CDR3 DNA reads TGTGCCAGCAGCTCGTGGGAGGTTTCCTACGAGCAGTACTTC.

V is TRBV10-1 and J is TRBJ2-1; D unresolved. This CDR3 contains 12 residues. V shed 8 bases and J shed 3 bases, with 8 bases lying between them. Germline-derived CDR1 and CDR2 are WNHNN and SYGVQD (reference sequence). The CDR3 bases are TGCGCCAGCGGAGATTTCTACAATGAGCAGTTCTTC. This translates into CASGDFYNEQFF.

The chain employs TRBV6-1 and TRBJ1-2; D remains unclear. The V gene's germline CDR1 is MNHNS and CDR2 SASEGT. V lost 3 bases to trimming and J lost 5 bases, with 13 bases between them. The CDR3 consists of 14 residues. Here the CDR3 DNA reads TGTGCCAGCAGTGAGGAAGCGGGAGCTTATGGCTACACCTTC. It translates to CASSEEAGAYGYTF.

The rearrangement links TRBV5-1 to TRBJ2-1, with D maybe TRBD2 (5 bases). The length of the CDR3 is 11 residues. V was shortened by 3 bases and J by 10 bases, with 8 bases between the two germline ends. The germline CDR1 and CDR2 sequences are SGHRS and YFSETQ. This CDR3 is CASSSSQEQFF. CDR3 nucleotide sequence: TGCGCCAGCAGCTCTAGCCAGGAGCAGTTCTTC.

This clone has only one observation. The chain combines TRBV7-8 with TRBJ1-2; no clear D. Trimming cost V 1 base and J 5 bases, with 11 bases left between them. Germline CDR1 SGHVS, CDR2 FQNEAQ. The CDR3 has 14 residues. This CDR3 is CASSLGTALYGYTF. The CDR3 coding sequence is TGTGCCAGCAGCTTAGGAACAGCACTTTATGGCTACACCTTC.

A remark on this clone: The sample contains more than one DNA sequence encoding this CDR3. This chain joins TRBV5-1 and TRBJ1-3; possibly TRBD1 for D (5 bases). The CDR3 is made up of 14 amino acids. Germline lookup yields CDR1 SGHRS and CDR2 YFSETQ. V was pared by 0 bases and J by 2 bases, with 6 bases between. The CDR3 reads CASSLEGTGNTIYF. CDR3 sequence (DNA): TGCGCCAGCAGCTTGGAGGGGACTGGAAACACCATATATTTT.

The J gene is TRBJ2-2, the V gene TRBV7-9; D call uncertain. Per the germline V gene, CDR1 is SEHNR and CDR2 is FQNEAQ (reference sequence). This CDR3 spans 16 amino acids. Trimming stripped 1 base from V and 1 base from J, with 10 bases between. CDR3 sequence reads: CASSLVWQENTGELFF. CDR3 DNA: TGTGCCAGCAGCTTAGTATGGCAGGAGAACACCGGGGAGCTGTTTTTT. Full variable domain (rest looked up from reference TRBV7-9 and TRBJ2-2): DTGVSQNPRHKITKRGQNVTFRCDPISEHNRLYWYRQTLGQGPEFLTYFQNEAQLEKSRLLSDRFSAERPKGSFSTLEIQRTEQGDSAMYLCASSLVWQENTGELFFGEGSRLTVL.

The chain carries TRBV30 and TRBJ1-2; D gene uncertain. Trimming shortened V by 1 base and J by 1 base, and 10 bases separated the two germline ends. The germline V gene encodes CDR1 GTSNPN and CDR2 SVGIG (reference sequence). This CDR3 has 14 amino acids. The CDR3 loop reads CAWSGVRNNYGYTF. CDR3 DNA sequence: TGTGCCTGGAGTGGAGTCAGGAATAACTATGGCTACACCTTC.

The chain combines TRBV7-2 with TRBJ1-5; TRBD1 aligns across 7 bases. CDR1 is SGHTA, CDR2 FQGNSA, per germline. The ends lost 4 bases at V and 2 bases at J; junction bases unmatched: 5. CDR3 size: 15 residues. The CDR3 protein is CASSSGTAGNQPQHF. For the CDR3, the DNA is TGTGCCAGCAGCTCGGGGACAGCTGGCAATCAGCCCCAGCATTTT.

The chain is built from TRBV7-9 and TRBJ2-1; 12 bases align to TRBD2. Losses at the gene ends were 4 bases for V and 1 base for J; bases not matched to a gene: 5. The CDR3 runs 17 residues. CDR1 is SEHNR, CDR2 FQNEAQ, per germline (reference sequence). CDR3 amino acids: CASSSGLAGKSYNEQFF. For the CDR3, the DNA is TGTGCCAGCAGCTCCGGACTAGCGGGGAAGTCCTACAATGAGCAGTTCTTC.

In the case of this clone: Additional DNA sequences in this sample encode the identical CDR3. The chain has TRBV5-1 and TRBJ2-5; TRBD2 is a possible D gene (5 bases). There are 14 residues in the CDR3. CDR1 SGHRS and CDR2 YFSETQ come from the germline V gene. V was cut by 1 base and J by 2 bases, with 9 bases left in between. The CDR3 DNA is TGCGCCAGCAGCTTGAGGCTAGCTCAAGAGACCCAGTACTTC. Translated: CASSLRLAQETQYF.

V and J are TRBV18 and TRBJ2-3; D tentatively fits TRBD1 or TRBD2 (5 bases each). Germline values: CDR1 KGHSH, CDR2 LQKENI. This CDR3 has 15 amino acids. V lost 2 bases and J 2 bases, leaving 11 bases between the germline ends. The CDR3 DNA reads TGTGCCAGCTCACCAGTTGGGACCGACACAGATACGCAGTATTTT. As protein: CASSPVGTDTDTQYF.

The J gene is TRBJ1-3, the V gene TRBV6-5, with TRBD1 matching over 7 bases. The CDR3 has 15 amino acids. Trimming cost V 2 bases and J 4 bases; bases outside gene matches: 5. Looked up from germline, CDR1 is MNHEY and CDR2 is SVGAGI. The CDR3 is CASSYVAGGGNTIYF. The CDR3 bases are TGTGCCAGCAGTTACGTGGCAGGGGGAGGAAACACCATATATTTT.

This clone is a singleton in its sample. The chain links TRBV5-1 to TRBJ2-7, with 10 positions matching TRBD2. The CDR3 consists of 15 residues. The V segment lost 2 bases and the J segment 3 bases; nucleotides outside the gene matches: 5. Germline CDR1 and CDR2: SGHRS and YFSETQ. CDR3 sequence: CASSLLAGSLYEQYF. As DNA, the CDR3 is TGCGCCAGCAGCTTACTAGCGGGAAGTCTCTACGAGCAGTACTTC.